Shown below are 29 T cell receptor beta chains from a single sample sequenced in a study of CD8 T cells in Susac syndrome. An amount of RNA that ranged from about 0.45 to 1 ug was reverse transcribed with random hexamers. TCRdb used MiXCR to reprocess the immunoSEQ multiplex PCR reads, holding one entry per CDR3 protein. This table has just under 150,000 distinct CDR3 sequences, approximately 94% appearing once. The sample taken for sequencing was CD4+ T cells from PBMCs. The receptors originated from a human donor in good health.

This chain connects TRBV7-9 to TRBJ2-5, with D possibly matching TRBD1 (6 bases). The CDR3 extends over 14 amino acids. Germline CDR1 and CDR2: SEHNR and FQNEAQ (reference sequence). Trimming cost V 2 bases and J 2 bases, with 9 bases left between them. The CDR3 sequence is CASSLLGAQETQYF. As DNA, the CDR3 is TGTGCCAGCAGCTTATTGGGGGCTCAAGAGACCCAGTACTTC.

V gene TRBV20-1 combines with J gene TRBJ2-2; 10 bases match TRBD2. The CDR3 contains 16 residues. J gave up 3 bases and V 6 bases, and 10 bases lay outside the gene matches. Germline V gene data show CDR1 as DFQATT and CDR2 as SNEGSKA (reference sequence). CDR3 protein: CSAQVAAGGHTGELFF. In nucleotides, the CDR3 is TGCAGTGCCCAGGTGGCAGCGGGAGGGCACACCGGGGAGCTGTTTTTT.

The rearrangement links TRBV10-1 to TRBJ1-5, with 8 bases lining up with TRBD1. CDR3 length equals 15 residues. The junction had 8 bases not matched to a gene; V was cut back by 7 bases and J by 3 bases. CDR1 and CDR2 from the germline V gene are WNHNN and SYGVQD (reference sequence). For the CDR3, the DNA is TGCGCCAGCACCACTAGACAGGGGTCCAATCAGCCCCAGCATTTT. This codes for CASTTRQGSNQPQHF.

The rearrangement links TRBV11-3 to TRBJ2-1, with D perhaps assigned TRBD1 or TRBD2 (5 bases each). Looked up from germline, CDR1 is SGHNT and CDR2 is YENEEA. CDR3 size: 12 residues. Trimming took off 8 bases at V and 7 bases at J, with 12 bases between the two ends. CDR3 DNA: TGTGCCAGCCGGGGACCAGATAATGAGCAGTTCTTC. This translates into CASRGPDNEQFF.

The chain carries TRBV7-6 and TRBJ2-2; the match to TRBD1 covers 8 bases. Per the germline V gene, CDR1 is SGHVS and CDR2 is FNYEAQ. This CDR3 has 16 amino acids. Germline trimming cut 4 bases from V and 7 bases from J; bases unmatched to any gene: 11. As DNA, the CDR3 is TGTGCCAGCAGCTCCCTTGTAGGACAGGGAGTCGGGGAGCTGTTTTTT. This sequence encodes CASSSLVGQGVGELFF.

The chain couples TRBV5-1 to TRBJ2-3; D is unresolved. The CDR3 contains 14 residues. Trimming left V 2 bases short and J 0 bases short, with 7 bases between. The germline gives CDR1 SGHRS, CDR2 YFSETQ. The CDR3 is CASSFRSSTDTQYF. As DNA, the CDR3 is TGCGCCAGCAGCTTCAGATCTAGCACAGATACGCAGTATTTT.

The rearrangement joins TRBV3-1 to TRBJ2-2; 7 bases are shared with TRBD1. The CDR3 spans 16 residues. Germline loops: CDR1 LGHDT, CDR2 YNNKEL (reference sequence). Germline trimming cut 4 bases from V and 7 bases from J; bases unmatched to any gene: 12. This chain's CDR3 is CASSLRTGGGIGELFF. The CDR3 DNA is TGTGCCAGCAGCCTCCGGACAGGAGGCGGTATCGGGGAGCTGTTTTTT.

This rearrangement joins TRBV10-3 to TRBJ2-3, with TRBD2 matching over 7 bases. The CDR3 is 14 residues long. The trim removed 10 bases at V and 3 bases at J, leaving 10 bases unmatched. Germline CDR1 is ENHRY and CDR2 is SYGVKD. The CDR3 reads CANQRGLGTDTQYF. The CDR3, as DNA: TGTGCCAACCAGCGGGGTCTGGGAACAGATACGCAGTATTTT.

J is TRBJ2-1 and V is TRBV14, with 8 nucleotides matching TRBD1. Germline-derived CDR1 and CDR2 are SGHDN and FVKESK. The CDR3 sequence is 15 residues long. The J segment lost 7 bases and the V segment lost 4 bases, leaving 9 bases of the junction unmatched. The CDR3 region is CASSPLRTGTNEQFF. The CDR3, as DNA: TGTGCCAGCAGCCCCCTCCGGACAGGGACAAATGAGCAGTTCTTC.

In this sample, this clonotype turned up once. The J gene is TRBJ2-7, the V gene TRBV20-1, with 9 bases that match TRBD2. Germline V gives CDR1 DFQATT, CDR2 SNEGSKA (reference sequence). This CDR3 spans 15 amino acids. Germline trimming cut 0 bases from V and 0 bases from J; bases unmatched to any gene: 3. The CDR3 loop reads CSAREGGRGSYEQYF. The CDR3 nucleotides read TGCAGTGCTAGAGAAGGCGGGAGGGGCTCCTACGAGCAGTACTTC.

The V gene is TRBV5-6, the J gene TRBJ1-1; D remains ambiguous. CDR1 is SGHDT, CDR2 YYEEEE, per germline. The CDR3 has 16 residues. V was clipped by 4 bases and J by 0 bases, with 16 bases between them. The CDR3 DNA is TGTGCCAGCAGCAACCGGGTTTTAAGCATGAACACTGAAGCTTTCTTT. Amino acid sequence: CASSNRVLSMNTEAFF.

This clonotype was counted once. The rearrangement links TRBV9 to TRBJ1-3, with D perhaps TRBD1 (6 bases). Between the trimmed V and J ends, which lost 4 bases and 6 bases, there was a span of 20 bases. This CDR3 region has 16 residues. CDR1 and CDR2 (germline): SGDLS, YYNGEE. In DNA form, the CDR3 reads TGTGCCAGCAGCTCCCTAGGGGGAGGTTCAGAAAACACCATATATTTT. It is translated as CASSSLGGGSENTIYF.

J is TRBJ2-2 and V is TRBV27, with TRBD2 identical over 15 bases. CDR3 size: 18 residues. CDR1 is MNHEY, CDR2 SMNVEV, per germline (reference sequence). V was pared by 6 bases and J by 0 bases, with 5 bases of the junction left unmatched. CDR3 sequence reads: CASRGLAGGFANTGELFF. In DNA, the CDR3 is TGTGCCAGCAGGGGACTAGCGGGAGGTTTCGCGAACACCGGGGAGCTGTTTTTT.

The chain combines TRBV6-2 or TRBV6-3 with TRBJ2-3; D uncertain. Germline V lookup: CDR1 MNHEY, CDR2 SVGEGT. The germline V and J ends were trimmed by 10 bases and 12 bases, with 20 bases remaining between them. This CDR3 comprises 12 residues. The CDR3 DNA sequence: TGTGCCACCGCTATGCAAGGGTGGCGACAGTATTTT. Residues: CATAMQGWRQYF.

The chain carries TRBV28 and TRBJ2-2; D perhaps matches TRBD2 (6 bases). This CDR3 has 16 amino acids. The V end lost 6 bases, the J end lost 5 bases, and 19 bases lay between the germline ends. Germline CDR1 reads MDHEN; CDR2 reads SYDVKM. The chain's CDR3 is CASRPSAGGGTGELFF. Written as DNA, the CDR3 is TGTGCCAGCAGACCATCAGCGGGCGGCGGAACCGGGGAGCTGTTTTTT.

CDR3 sequence: CASSYDLGQGNQPQHF. CDR3 sequence (DNA): TGTGCCAGCAGTTACGATCTAGGGCAGGGAAATCAGCCCCAGCATTTT. The chain is built from TRBV6-2 or TRBV6-3 and TRBJ1-5, with D tentatively TRBD1 (5 bases). The V end lost 2 bases, the J end lost 4 bases, and 15 bases lay between the germline ends. CDR1 and CDR2 (germline): MNHEY, SVGEGT. CDR3 length equals 16 residues.

The chain combines TRBV20-1 with TRBJ2-7, with TRBD1 matching 10 bases. Losses at the gene ends were 3 bases for V and 5 bases for J; bases not matched to a gene: 10. Germline values: CDR1 DFQATT, CDR2 SNEGSKA (reference sequence). The CDR3 totals 15 residues. The CDR3 is CSASIPGTGADEQYF. The CDR3 coding sequence is TGCAGTGCTAGCATCCCTGGGACAGGGGCGGACGAGCAGTACTTC.

The chain combines TRBV30 with TRBJ1-1; 7 positions match TRBD1. The V gene end was trimmed by 2 bases and the J gene end by 0 bases; junction bases not matched to a gene: 12. The CDR3 spans 17 residues. Germline assignment: CDR1 GTSNPN and CDR2 SVGIG (reference sequence). The CDR3 DNA sequence: TGTGCCTGGAGTCGACCCGACAGGGTTGGCCTGAACACTGAAGCTTTCTTT. Its protein is CAWSRPDRVGLNTEAFF.

This clonotype was seen just once. V and J are TRBV18 and TRBJ2-2, with a weak D call TRBD1 (6 bases). The germline V and J ends were trimmed by 2 bases and 1 base, with 8 bases remaining between them. The germline CDR1 and CDR2 sequences are KGHSH and LQKENI. CDR3 size: 15 residues. The DNA for the CDR3 is TGTGCCAGCTCACCATTGGGACAGAACACCGGGGAGCTGTTTTTT. Translated: CASSPLGQNTGELFF.

J is TRBJ2-2 and V is TRBV18, with unresolved D. There are 15 residues in the CDR3. V gave up 1 base and J gave up 4 bases, with 10 bases separating them. Germline V gene sequence: CDR1 KGHSH, CDR2 LQKENI. DNA for the CDR3: TGTGCCAGCTCACCACTTGACATCGGCACCGGGGAGCTGTTTTTT. This translates into CASSPLDIGTGELFF.

The chain couples TRBV6-4 to TRBJ1-2, with no clear D. Germline V CDR1 and CDR2: MRHNA, SNTAGT. Trimming left V 0 bases short and J 8 bases short, with 7 bases between. This CDR3 has 12 residues. The CDR3 spells CASSDSGNGYTF. DNA for the CDR3: TGTGCCAGCAGTGACTCAGGGAACGGCTACACCTTC.

The rearrangement uses TRBV7-9 and TRBJ2-3; 14 bases are shared with TRBD2. Germline V gives CDR1 SEHNR, CDR2 FQNEAQ (reference sequence). This CDR3 spans 16 amino acids. V shed 0 bases and J 4 bases; nucleotides not matched to a gene: 0. The CDR3 protein is CASSLAGLAGADTQYF. DNA of the CDR3: TGTGCCAGCAGCTTAGCGGGACTAGCGGGAGCAGATACGCAGTATTTT.

Here the CDR3 DNA reads TGTGCCAGCAGTGACACAGGGTCGGAAGAGACCCAGTACTTC. Protein: CASSDTGSEETQYF. V usage is TRBV25-1 and J usage is TRBJ2-5; tentative D call: TRBD1 (6 bases). CDR1 is MGHDK and CDR2 is SYGVNS in the germline V gene. This CDR3 region has 14 residues. V was shortened by 3 bases and J by 3 bases, with 11 bases between the two germline ends.

The J gene is TRBJ1-2, the V gene TRBV2, with a possible D match to TRBD1 (5 bases). This CDR3 has 14 amino acids. Looked up from germline, CDR1 is SNHLY and CDR2 is FYNNEI. Trimming cost V 9 bases and J 8 bases, with 22 bases left between them. The CDR3 sequence: CARAAGSGDWGYTF. The CDR3 coding sequence is TGTGCCAGAGCAGCAGGGAGTGGAGACTGGGGCTACACCTTC.

This sequence joins TRBV20-1 and TRBJ2-7; TRBD2 matches at 7 bases. This CDR3 region has 15 residues. V gave up 2 bases and J gave up 3 bases; unmatched junction bases: 10. The germline CDR1 and CDR2 sequences are DFQATT and SNEGSKA (reference sequence). This CDR3 reads CSARLSPSGGYEQYF. The CDR3 nucleotides are TGCAGTGCTAGACTGTCTCCCTCGGGAGGCTACGAGCAGTACTTC.

V and J are TRBV5-1 and TRBJ2-6, with D possibly TRBD1 on 5 matching bases. V lost 0 bases and J lost 0, with 13 bases in between. The CDR3 is made up of 18 amino acids. CDR1 SGHRS and CDR2 YFSETQ come from the germline V gene. In DNA, the CDR3 is TGCGCCAGCAGCTTGGTGTCAGGGCGCGGCTCTGGGGCCAACGTCCTGACTTTC. Amino acids: CASSLVSGRGSGANVLTF.

The chain is built from TRBV29-1 and TRBJ1-1, with 10 positions matching TRBD1. The CDR3 contains 13 residues. Germline assignment: CDR1 SQVTM and CDR2 ANQGSEA. Trimming removed 7 bases from V and 4 bases from J; junction bases left unmatched: 6. The chain's CDR3 is CSAKGQGFTEAFF. The DNA of the CDR3 is TGCAGCGCCAAGGGACAGGGGTTCACTGAAGCTTTCTTT.

This chain connects TRBV27 to TRBJ2-2; 8 bases agree with TRBD1. The J segment lost 0 bases and the V segment lost 3 bases, leaving 6 bases of the junction unmatched. The CDR3 has 17 residues. The germline gives CDR1 MNHEY, CDR2 SMNVEV (reference sequence). The CDR3 loop reads CASSFFSTGANTGELFF. The CDR3 DNA reads as TGTGCCAGCAGTTTCTTCTCGACAGGGGCGAACACCGGGGAGCTGTTTTTT.

The rearrangement joins TRBV12-3 or TRBV12-4 to TRBJ2-1; maybe TRBD1 (6 bases). V was clipped by 0 bases and J by 7 bases, with 10 bases between them. The CDR3 sequence is 14 residues long. CDR3 region: CASSLATGGNEQFF. CDR3 in DNA: TGTGCCAGCAGTTTAGCGACAGGTGGGAATGAGCAGTTCTTC.